This T cell receptor (beta chain) was sequenced in a study of T-cell memory formation after mild COVID-19. Study results and limitations: For second-wave clones that peaked at day 37, SARS-CoV-2 specificity went unverified. Contracting CD4+ clones lay largely in CM and EM, with CD8+ ones residing in EMRA.

This clonotype was seen only a few times. Its specificity is unknown. The germline V gene has CDR1 SGHRS and CDR2 YFSETQ. The V segment lost 5 bases and the J segment 3 bases; nucleotides outside the gene matches: 5. The CDR3 has 14 amino acids. After 5'RACE with constant-segment primers, TCR alpha and TCR beta cDNA libraries carrying sample barcodes and UMIs were obtained. TCRdb re-called the 5' RACE reads with MiXCR, one entry per CDR3 protein. Of 280,000 or so distinct CDR3 sequences in the sample, 7.5% to 9.5% were seen once. The V gene is TRBV5-1, the J gene TRBJ2-5, with 9 bases that match TRBD1. The sample comprised PBMCs or a T cell subset sorted from them (not recorded which). The sequence was obtained from a man aged 18-30 years who had mild COVID-19 (a few samples of this study predate the infection). Cell type and time point are not known. DNA of the CDR3: TGCGCCAGCAGTGTCGACAGGGGGGAAGAGACCCAGTACTTC. Its protein product is CASSVDRGEETQYF. The full variable domain, in which reference TRBV5-1 and TRBJ2-5 provide the parts outside the CDR3, is KAGVTQTPRYLIKTRGQQVTLSCSPISGHRSVSWYQQTPGQGLQFLFEYFSETQRNKGNFPGRFSGRQFSNSRSEMNVSTLELGDSALYLCASSVDRGEETQYFGPGTRLLVL.